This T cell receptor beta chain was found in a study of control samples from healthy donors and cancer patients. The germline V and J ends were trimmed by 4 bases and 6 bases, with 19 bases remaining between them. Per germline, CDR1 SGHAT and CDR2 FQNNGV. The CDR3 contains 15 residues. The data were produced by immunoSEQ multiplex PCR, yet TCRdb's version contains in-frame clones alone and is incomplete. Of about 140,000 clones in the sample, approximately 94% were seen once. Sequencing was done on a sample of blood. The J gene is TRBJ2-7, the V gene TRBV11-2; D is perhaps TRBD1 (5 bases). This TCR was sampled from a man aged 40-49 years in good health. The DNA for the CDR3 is TGTGCCAGCAGCTCGTTAAAACTTAGACAGCCCGAGCAGTACTTC. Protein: CASSSLKLRQPEQYF.